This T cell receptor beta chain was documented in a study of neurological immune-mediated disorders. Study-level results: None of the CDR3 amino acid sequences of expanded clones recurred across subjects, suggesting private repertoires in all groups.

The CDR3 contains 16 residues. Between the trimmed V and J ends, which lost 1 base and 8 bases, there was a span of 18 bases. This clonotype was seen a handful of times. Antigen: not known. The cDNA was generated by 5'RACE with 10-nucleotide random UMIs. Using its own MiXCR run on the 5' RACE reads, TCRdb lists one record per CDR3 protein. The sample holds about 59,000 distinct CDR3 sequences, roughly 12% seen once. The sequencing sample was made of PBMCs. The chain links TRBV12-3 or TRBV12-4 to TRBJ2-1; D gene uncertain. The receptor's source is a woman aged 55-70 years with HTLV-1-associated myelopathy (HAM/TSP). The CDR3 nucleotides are TGTGCCAGCAGTTTAGGTTCAGAGTGGTGGACCTATGAGCAGTTCTTC. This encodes CASSLGSEWWTYEQFF.